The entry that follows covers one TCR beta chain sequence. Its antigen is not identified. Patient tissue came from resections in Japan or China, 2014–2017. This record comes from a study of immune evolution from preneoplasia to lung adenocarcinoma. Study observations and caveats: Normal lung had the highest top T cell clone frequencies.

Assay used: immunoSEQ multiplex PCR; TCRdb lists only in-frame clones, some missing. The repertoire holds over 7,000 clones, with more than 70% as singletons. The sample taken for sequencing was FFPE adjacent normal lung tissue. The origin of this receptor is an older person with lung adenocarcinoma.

The CDR3 region is CASSLGPSGRGDTQYF. In nucleotides, the CDR3 is TGTGCCAGCAGCTTGGGTCCAAGCGGGAGAGGAGATACGCAGTATTTT. The rearrangement uses TRBV7-2 and TRBJ2-3; 8 bases agree with TRBD2. Germline CDR1 SGHTA, CDR2 FQGNSA. The CDR3 runs to 16 residues. J gave up 5 bases and V 3 bases, and 10 bases lay outside the gene matches.